A selection of T cell receptor beta chains follows, all from one sample in a study of T-cell reconstitution after alpha-beta-depleted transplantation in children. TCRdb redid the calling of the PCR reads with MiXCR, one entry per CDR3 protein. Of 440,000 or so distinct CDR3 sequences in the sample, roughly a tenth were seen once. Source: PBMCs from the stem cell graft donor, taken from the stem cell graft. Receptors were obtained from a human donor who donated a stem cell graft to a child with acute myeloid leukemia. CDR3s include the opening cysteine and the closing phenylalanine or tryptophan. D genes are given only for firm matches. Size is omitted from some rows. Given values are once, few, many or a class for expanded clones.

TRBD2	TRBJ2-5	TRBV4-1	many	CASSQDPSGGPQETQYF	TGCGCCAGCAGCCAAGACCCTAGCGGGGGGCCCCAAGAGACCCAGTACTTC
TRBD1	TRBJ2-7	TRBV6-1	.	CASMSQGAYEQYF	TGTGCCAGCATGTCACAGGGGGCTTACGAGCAGTACTTC
.	TRBJ1-2	TRBV7-2	.	CASSHPPGQGYGYTF	TGTGCCAGCAGCCACCCCCCGGGGCAGGGCTATGGCTACACCTTC
.	TRBJ2-4	TRBV6-5	many	CASSSGGWGNTQYF	TGTGCCAGCAGTTCTGGCGGCTGGGGAAACACTCAGTACTTC
.	TRBJ2-1	TRBV9	.	CASSVEEGIYNEQFF	TGTGCCAGCAGCGTAGAGGAGGGCATCTACAATGAGCAGTTCTTC
TRBD1	TRBJ1-6	TRBV15	.	CATSRTQGVTNNSPLHF	TGTGCCACCAGCAGAACACAGGGGGTCACGAATAATTCACCCCTCCACTTT
.	TRBJ2-2	TRBV6-1	.	CASTLVHQTIGELFF	TGTGCCAGCACTCTAGTACATCAAACAATCGGGGAGCTGTTTTTT
TRBD1	TRBJ2-7	TRBV6-1	.	CASSTGTGVEEQYF	TGTGCCAGCAGTACCGGGACAGGGGTTGAAGAGCAGTACTTC
.	TRBJ2-5	TRBV18	.	CASSLHEKETQYF	TGTGCCAGCTCATTACATGAGAAAGAGACCCAGTACTTC
.	TRBJ1-1	TRBV20-1	few	CSARHTPGEAFF	TGCAGTGCTAGACATACACCCGGTGAAGCTTTCTTT
TRBD2	TRBJ2-7	TRBV6-5	.	CARTSGSTYEYF	TGTGCCAGGACTAGCGGGAGTACGTATGAGTACTTC
TRBD2	TRBJ2-1	TRBV13	.	CASSPRIAGLLRNEQFF	TGTGCCAGCAGCCCGCGGATAGCGGGGCTCCTCCGCAATGAGCAGTTCTTC
.	TRBJ1-2	TRBV6-2/TRBV6-3	.	CASSRTSGYTF	TGTGCCAGCAGCCGGACTAGTGGCTACACCTTC
TRBD2	TRBJ2-2	TRBV6-2/TRBV6-3	few	CASSYTTSGSTGELFF	TGTGCCAGCAGTTACACGACTAGCGGTTCCACCGGGGAGCTGTTTTTT
.	TRBJ2-5	TRBV20-1	.	CSAPGRLKETQYF	TGCAGTGCTCCGGGACGGTTGAAAGAGACCCAGTACTTC
.	TRBJ2-1	TRBV20-1	once	CSARDGAVEYNEQFF	TGCAGTGCTAGAGATGGCGCGGTGGAATACAATGAGCAGTTCTTC
TRBD1	TRBJ2-5	TRBV27	many	CASSSGQFLETQYF	TGTGCCAGCAGTTCGGGACAGTTCCTGGAGACCCAGTACTTC
TRBD2	TRBJ2-2	TRBV4-2	.	CASSPSPPGTEDLLSGSPGELFF	TGTGCCAGCAGCCCAAGCCCCCCCGGGACGGAGGACCTACTTAGCGGGAGCCCCGGGGAGCTGTTTTTT
TRBD2	TRBJ2-3	TRBV7-2	few	CASRPGTSASTDTQYF	TGTGCCAGCAGACCCGGGACTAGCGCGAGCACAGATACGCAGTATTTT
TRBD2	TRBJ2-5	TRBV7-2	once	CASSLSLAGGRETQYF	TGTGCCAGCAGCTTAAGCCTAGCGGGGGGGCGAGAGACCCAGTACTTC